The clone carrying this T cell receptor beta chain has just a few counts. What it binds is unknown. The data were taken from a study of T-cell memory formation after mild COVID-19. TCRdb re-analysed the 5' RACE reads in MiXCR, keeping a single row per CDR3 protein. The sample consists of about half a million distinct CDR3 sequences, about 18% of them appearing once. This CDR3 is 13 amino acids long. Germline CDR1 reads KGHDR; CDR2 reads SFDVKD. Trimming took 1 base from V and 9 from J, leaving 9 bases between them. Study observations and caveats: Several responding clones turned up in pre-infection memory, indicating that cross-reactive memory may have taken part.

The chain links TRBV24-1 to TRBJ1-5; the D is unclear. The clonotype comes from an adult woman who had mild COVID-19 (a few samples of this study predate the infection). Cell type and time point are not known. The material sequenced was PBMCs or a T cell subset sorted from them (not recorded which). This CDR3 is CATSDFEGRPQHF. In DNA form, the CDR3 reads TGTGCCACCAGTGATTTTGAAGGGCGGCCCCAGCATTTT.